This record looks at one TCR beta chain sequence and its context. Its antigen is currently unknown. This sample was included in a study of cytomegalovirus exposure and HLA in healthy donors. PCR employed 60 Vbeta and 13 Jbeta primers. The repertoire was sequenced with immunoSEQ multiplex PCR; TCRdb's copy has only in-frame clones and lacks some. The sample carries about 150,000 clones, 70% to 85% recorded once. Whole-study results and caveats: A later analysis reportedly found that, within productive TCRs, an Asian-associated ancestry cluster had fewer N-insertions than the mean observed across the roughly 630 donors. According to an earlier analysis, most TCR beta V segments yielded productive rearrangements about 87% or about 30% of the time.

CDR1 is SGHVS and CDR2 is FQNEAQ in the germline V gene. This CDR3 contains 13 residues. The ends were cut back, 0 bases at V and 5 bases at J, with 5 bases in the middle. Sequences were obtained from PBMCs. This TCR was recovered from a woman in her forties or fifties in good health and CMV-seropositive. The chain is built from TRBV7-8 and TRBJ2-1; D call uncertain. CDR3 protein: CASSLATHNEQFF. CDR3 sequence (DNA): TGTGCCAGCAGCTTAGCGACTCACAATGAGCAGTTCTTC. Complete variable domain (other parts from reference TRBV7-8 and TRBJ2-1): GAGVSQSPRYKVAKRGQDVALRCDPISGHVSLFWYQQALGQGPEFLTYFQNEAQLDKSGLPSDRFFAERPEGSVSTLKIQRTQQEDSAVYLCASSLATHNEQFFGPGTRLTVL.